A selection of T cell receptor beta chains follows, all from one sample in a study of T cell responses to AZD1222 COVID-19 vaccine. TCRdb's table, derived via immunoSEQ multiplex PCR, lists solely in-frame clones and lacks some. Seen here are 65,000 to 70,000 clones, around four fifths observed once, and the top ten hold around a quarter. The sequenced sample was peripheral blood, obtained 28 days after the second AZD1222 dose. The receptors here all came from an adult who received the AZD1222 COVID-19 vaccine. The CDR3 runs from the conserved cysteine through the conserved F or W. The D gene is left open where the match is weak. Size tells how often a clone was seen (once, few, many) or the class of an expanded clone, and some rows leave it out.

V	D	size	J	DNA	CDR3
TRBV19	NA	NA	TRBJ2-1	TGTGCCAGTAGTACCCGACACAGTGAGCAGTTCTTC	CASSTRHSEQFF
TRBV3-1/TRBV3-2	NA	NA	TRBJ1-1	TGTGCCAGCAGCCTCTTTGGGGTCTCGGGGACTGAAGCTTTCTTT	CASSLFGVSGTEAFF
TRBV18	NA	NA	TRBJ2-1	TGTGCCAGCTCACCCCAGGGGGGTGAGCAGTTCTTC	CASSPQGGEQFF
TRBV7-2	TRBD1	NA	TRBJ1-1	TGTGCCAGCAGCTCCAGGACAGGGATAACTGAAGCTTTCTTT	CASSSRTGITEAFF
TRBV5-4	TRBD2	NA	TRBJ2-7	TGTGCCAGCAGCTTGTCGGGAGGATCCTACGAGCAGTACTTC	CASSLSGGSYEQYF
TRBV7-8	NA	NA	TRBJ1-2	TGTGCCAGCAGCCAAATAACGGCGGGGTATGGCTACACCTTC	CASSQITAGYGYTF
TRBV10-3	NA	NA	TRBJ2-5	TGTGCCATCAGTCCGTTTGGCGGGGGCGCGAAGACCCAGTACTTC	CAISPFGGGAKTQYF
TRBV25-1	NA	NA	TRBJ1-2	TGTGCCAGCTCCAGTGAGGGCTACACCTTC	CASSSEGYTF
TRBV30	NA	once	TRBJ1-1	TGTGCCTGGAGTGTACTCCCGGGGCCGAACACTGAAGCTTTCTTT	CAWSVLPGPNTEAFF
TRBV14	TRBD1	once	TRBJ1-6	TGTGCCAGCAGCCACAAAGGTCCCGGACAGGGATACTCACCCCTCCACTTT	CASSHKGPGQGYSPLHF
TRBV7-2	TRBD2	NA	TRBJ2-5	TGTGCCAGCAGCCCACCGGGACTAGTAGCCGAGACCCAGTACTTC	CASSPPGLVAETQYF
TRBV3-1/TRBV3-2	TRBD1	NA	TRBJ1-1	TGTGCCAGCAGCCACGACAGGGAGTATGAAGCTTTCTTT	CASSHDREYEAFF
TRBV4-2	NA	NA	TRBJ1-2	TGTGCCAGCAGCCAAGAAGGGACCTTCACACCGGGGTACACCTTC	CASSQEGTFTPGYTF
TRBV18	NA	NA	TRBJ1-2	TGTGCCAGCTCACGTGAAGGGGTCCATTTTACTAACTATGGCTACACCTTC	CASSREGVHFTNYGYTF
TRBV29-1	NA	NA	TRBJ1-1	TGCAGCGTTGTCCTGAACACTGAAGCTTTCTTT	CSVVLNTEAFF
TRBV5-1	NA	NA	TRBJ2-3	TGCGCCAGCACCAAGGAAGGGAAAAGTACGCAGTATTTT	CASTKEGKSTQYF
TRBV5-1	NA	NA	TRBJ1-4	TGCGCCAGCAGCTTGGATTCCGGGCCAACTAATGAAAAACTGTTTTTT	CASSLDSGPTNEKLFF
TRBV7-2	NA	NA	TRBJ2-3	TGTGCCAGCAGCCTTGGCGGGATGGGCACAGATACGCAGTATTTT	CASSLGGMGTDTQYF
TRBV27	NA	NA	TRBJ1-3	TGTGCCAGCAGTTCACAGAGGACTGGAAACACCATATATTTT	CASSSQRTGNTIYF
TRBV3-1/TRBV3-2	TRBD2	NA	TRBJ2-3	TGTGCCAGCAGCCATGCCCGACTAGCGCGTCCCACAGATACGCAGTATTTT	CASSHARLARPTDTQYF
TRBV5-1	NA	NA	TRBJ1-2	TGCGCCAGCAGCTTGGTGGGGGTCGGAGACTATGGCTACACCTTC	CASSLVGVGDYGYTF
TRBV29-1	NA	NA	TRBJ2-7	TGCAGCGTCTGGGGAAATATATCCTACGAGCAGTACTTC	CSVWGNISYEQYF
TRBV5-1	TRBD1	NA	TRBJ2-6	TGCGCCAGCAGCTTCCAGGGGGCTCTATCCTCTGGGGCCAACGTCCTGACTTTC	CASSFQGALSSGANVLTF
TRBV6-5	TRBD1	NA	TRBJ2-7	TGTGCCAGCAGACCCCGGGGACAGGCTAACTACGAGCAGTACTTC	CASRPRGQANYEQYF
TRBV3-1/TRBV3-2	TRBD1	NA	TRBJ1-2	TGTGCCAGCAGCCCCGGACAGGGATTTTTCTTAACCTTC	CASSPGQGFFLTF
TRBV5-1	NA	NA	TRBJ2-1	TGCGCCAGCAGCTTGGAACAGTCGGCAATGGGGCAGTTCTTC	CASSLEQSAMGQFF
TRBV6-4	NA	once	TRBJ2-5	TGTGCCAGCAGTTCCGAACAGGGTGAGACCCAGTACTTC	CASSSEQGETQYF
TRBV18	NA	NA	TRBJ1-1	TGTGCCAGCTCACCACAGGACTTGAACACTGAAGCTTTCTTT	CASSPQDLNTEAFF
TRBV19	TRBD2	once	TRBJ2-1	TGTGCCAGTATCCCTAGAGCGGGAGGGTACAATGAGCAGTTCTTC	CASIPRAGGYNEQFF
TRBV5-6	TRBD2	NA	TRBJ2-7	TGTGCCAGCAGCGCCACTAGCGGGAGGGCCAAATACGAGCAGTACTTC	CASSATSGRAKYEQYF
TRBV10-1	NA	NA	TRBJ1-1	TGCGCCAGCAGTGAAGGGGGGCAGGATGAAGCTTTCTTT	CASSEGGQDEAFF
TRBV3-1/TRBV3-2	TRBD2	once	TRBJ2-1	TGTGCCAGCAGCCTATCGGGAGCGGGGGGGGCCATCACCAATGAGCAGTTCTTC	CASSLSGAGGAITNEQFF
TRBV27	NA	once	TRBJ2-7	TGTGCCAGCAGTACTCAGGGGCGGAACGAGCAGTACTTC	CASSTQGRNEQYF
TRBV12-3/TRBV12-4	NA	NA	TRBJ1-4	TGTGCCAGCAGTTACACCGTCGGTGAAAAACTGTTTTTT	CASSYTVGEKLFF
TRBV6-6	NA	NA	TRBJ2-7	TGTGCCAGCAGCGCCGGACGGCACTACGAGCAGTACTTC	CASSAGRHYEQYF
TRBV5-1	TRBD1	NA	TRBJ2-2	TGCGCCAGCAGCAGGCGACAGGGCACCGGGGAGCTGTTTTTT	CASSRRQGTGELFF
TRBV18	NA	NA	TRBJ1-3	TGTGCCAGCTCAAAGAATCAGGACTCTGGAAACACCATATATTTT	CASSKNQDSGNTIYF
TRBV5-1	NA	few	TRBJ1-3	TGCGCCAGCAGCGAGGGTAGAGGGGTATTGGACACCATATATTTT	CASSEGRGVLDTIYF
TRBV19	NA	NA	TRBJ1-3	TGTGCCAGTAGTATCACGGGGGCTGGAAACACCATATATTTT	CASSITGAGNTIYF
TRBV5-1	NA	NA	TRBJ1-5	TGCGCCAGCAGCTCGGGGGGGGCAGATCAGCCCCAGCATTTT	CASSSGGADQPQHF
TRBV5-4	TRBD1	NA	TRBJ2-7	TGTGCCAGCAGCAGACAGGGGGCCGACGAGCAGTACTTC	CASSRQGADEQYF
TRBV12-5	NA	NA	TRBJ2-1	TGTGCTAGTGGTTTGGTACAGAGCCGCCCCAATGAGCAGTTCTTC	CASGLVQSRPNEQFF
TRBV6-5	NA	NA	TRBJ1-3	TGTGCCAGCAGCCGGAAGTCGCGGGGAAACACCATATATTTT	CASSRKSRGNTIYF
TRBV7-9	NA	NA	TRBJ2-3	TGTGCCAGCAGCCCCGGGTCTAGCACAGATACGCAGTATTTT	CASSPGSSTDTQYF
TRBV6-5	NA	NA	TRBJ1-5	TGTGCCAGCAAGGTCACCCACAATCAGCCCCAGCATTTT	CASKVTHNQPQHF
TRBV27	NA	NA	TRBJ2-5	TGTGCCAGCAGTTTTCAGGACGGAGAGACCCAGTACTTC	CASSFQDGETQYF
TRBV19	NA	NA	TRBJ1-3	TGTGCCAGTAGGGACAGTCACTCTGGAAACACCATATATTTT	CASRDSHSGNTIYF
TRBV5-1	NA	NA	TRBJ2-1	TGCGCCAGTTCACCCCAGGGGGGGGGCCTTAGTTACAATGAGCAGTTCTTC	CASSPQGGGLSYNEQFF
TRBV30	TRBD1	NA	TRBJ2-3	TGTGCCTGGAGCAGGGGGCTTTCAGATACGCAGTATTTT	CAWSRGLSDTQYF
TRBV5-6	NA	NA	TRBJ2-7	TGTGCCAGCAGCTTGGCGCAGGTCTTAACCTACGAGCAGTACTTC	CASSLAQVLTYEQYF
TRBV20-1	NA	few	TRBJ1-6	TGCAGTGCTAGTTTCTCCTATAATTCACCCCTCCACTTT	CSASFSYNSPLHF
TRBV7-2	NA	NA	TRBJ2-2	TGTGCCAGCAGCTTACCCGGGGAGCTGTTTTTT	CASSLPGELFF